This T cell receptor beta chain was sequenced for a study of cytomegalovirus exposure and HLA in healthy donors. Background on the study: Earlier, some 180 million T cells were analyzed, and 90 million to 120 million unique TCR beta sequences were found among them. Overall study findings and caveats: The classifier reportedly diagnosed cytomegalovirus status with high sensitivity and specificity. Whilst most TCR sequences proved rare, a subset of public TCRs occurred across many donors.

At collection, donors were nominally healthy, but unrecorded immune exposures were probable. 13 Jbeta primers and 60 Vbeta primers were used for the PCR. Generated by immunoSEQ multiplex PCR, the TCRdb table keeps only in-frame clones and is missing some. The table lists about 120,000 clones, 80% of them singletons, with 7.5% to 9% in the top ten. Points on this clone: The antigen remains unidentified.

V shed 6 bases, J shed 1 base, and the junction held 8 bases outside the gene matches. The length of the CDR3 is 15 residues. Germline V gene data show CDR1 as MGHRA and CDR2 as YSYEKL. The chain uses TRBV4-1 and TRBJ1-1, with 7 bases that match TRBD1. The sample was PBMCs. The origin of this receptor is a female donor in good health and CMV-seropositive. CDR3 coding DNA: TGCGCCAGCAGTATTTCCGGGACAGCGAACACTGAAGCTTTCTTT. It is translated as CASSISGTANTEAFF.